Each of the 19 T cell receptor beta chains below was sequenced from the same sample in a study of blood T cell repertoires in COVID-19. Clones were sequenced by immunoSEQ multiplex PCR, and TCRdb holds only the in-frame ones, with some missing. The table includes hundreds of thousands of clones, around 85% detected once. Sequenced input: peripheral blood. Receptor source: an elderly man with acute or convalescent COVID-19.

The chain employs TRBV4-1 and TRBJ2-5; 7 bases line up with TRBD1. Germline V gene lookup returns CDR1 MGHRA and CDR2 YSYEKL. The CDR3 covers 17 residues. V was pared by 1 base and J by 5 bases, with 13 bases of the junction left unmatched. CDR3 bases: TGCGCCAGCAGCCAAGTCGCTCGAGGGGGCGGGTTGGAGACCCAGTACTTC. Protein sequence: CASSQVARGGGLETQYF.

This clone was recorded a few times. The V gene is TRBV24-1, the J gene TRBJ1-2; possibly TRBD1 for D (5 bases). Germline loops: CDR1 KGHDR, CDR2 SFDVKD. CDR3 size: 15 residues. The ends were cut back, 3 bases at V and 5 bases at J, with 15 bases in the middle. CDR3 region: CATSDRRGGDYGYTF. DNA for the CDR3: TGTGCCACCAGTGATCGGAGAGGAGGGGATTATGGCTACACCTTC.

This clone has more than one count but fewer than ten. The chain is built from TRBV28 and TRBJ1-3, with D perhaps matching TRBD1 (5 bases). The V end was cut by 5 bases, the J end by 3 bases, with 14 bases between. The CDR3 is 15 residues long. Looked up from germline, CDR1 is MDHEN and CDR2 is SYDVKM. The CDR3: CASSSRQPLGNTIYF. Here the CDR3 DNA reads TGTGCCAGCAGTAGTAGACAGCCACTTGGAAACACCATATATTTT.

A single count supports this clone. The CDR3 region is CASSAPGTGVSEQYF. CDR3 nucleotide sequence: TGTGCCAGCAGTGCCCCCGGGACAGGGGTTTCCGAGCAGTACTTC. This rearrangement joins TRBV27 to TRBJ2-7, with TRBD1 identical over 10 bases. V lost 5 bases to trimming and J lost 6 bases; unmatched junction nucleotides: 10. The germline gives CDR1 MNHEY, CDR2 SMNVEV (reference sequence). The CDR3 consists of 15 residues.

This clone was observed a handful of times. The V and J genes are TRBV29-1 and TRBJ1-6, with 7 bases aligning to TRBD1. CDR1 SQVTM and CDR2 ANQGSEA come from the germline V gene. CDR3 size: 13 residues. V lost 5 bases to trimming and J lost 4 bases; unmatched junction nucleotides: 2. The CDR3 protein is CSVKTGYNSPLHF. The CDR3 nucleotides read TGCAGCGTTAAGACAGGGTATAATTCACCCCTCCACTTT.

V is TRBV28 and J is TRBJ2-2, with 8 bases lining up with TRBD2. The V gene's germline CDR1 is MDHEN and CDR2 SYDVKM. V was clipped by 4 bases and J by 6 bases; unmatched bases: 10. This CDR3 is built from 16 residues. The CDR3 here is CASSSGGDPGSGELFF. The CDR3 DNA sequence: TGTGCCAGCAGTTCGGGGGGGGACCCTGGCTCCGGGGAGCTGTTTTTT. Using reference TRBV28 and TRBJ2-2 for the parts outside the CDR3, the full variable domain is DVKVTQSSRYLVKRTGEKVFLECVQDMDHENMFWYRQDPGLGLRLIYFSYDVKMKEKGDIPEGYSVSREKKERFSLILESASTNQTSMYLCASSSGGDPGSGELFFGEGSRLTVL.

As concerns this clone: The sample has other DNA sequences that encode this CDR3 too. V usage is TRBV18 and J usage is TRBJ1-6; no reliable D call. The CDR3 extends over 14 amino acids. Trimming pared 1 base from V and 5 bases from J, leaving 6 bases between. Per germline, CDR1 KGHSH and CDR2 LQKENI. The CDR3 nucleotides are TGTGCCAGCTCACCACAGGGAGATAATTCACCCCTCCACTTT. Translating gives CASSPQGDNSPLHF.

The chain is built from TRBV5-1 and TRBJ2-2; TRBD1 might be the D (6 bases). V lost 0 bases and J 4 bases, leaving 16 bases between the germline ends. The CDR3 has 17 residues. The germline V gene has CDR1 SGHRS and CDR2 YFSETQ. The CDR3 is CASSLGFEGVLTGELFF. The CDR3 coding sequence is TGCGCCAGCAGCTTGGGATTCGAGGGGGTACTCACCGGGGAGCTGTTTTTT.

CDR3 protein: CASSPPRLPNTEAFF. In DNA, the CDR3 is TGTGCCAGCAGTCCACCCCGGTTACCGAACACTGAAGCTTTCTTT. The chain links TRBV28 to TRBJ1-1; D unresolved. CDR3 length equals 15 residues. V shed 5 bases and J shed 1 base, with 14 bases lying between them. Germline V gene sequence: CDR1 MDHEN, CDR2 SYDVKM.

The chain links TRBV5-5 to TRBJ2-7; 9 nucleotides agree with TRBD1. Germline CDR1 is SGHKS and CDR2 is YYEKEE (reference sequence). There are 18 residues in the CDR3. V lost 3 bases to trimming and J lost 3 bases; unmatched junction nucleotides: 16. The CDR3 here is CASSYQARGTGPLYEQYF. The CDR3 DNA reads TGTGCCAGCAGCTATCAAGCGAGGGGGACAGGGCCCCTCTACGAGCAGTACTTC.

The rearrangement links TRBV3-1 (or the pseudogene TRBV3-2) to TRBJ1-4; 8 bases are a match to TRBD1. V shed 4 bases, J shed 2 bases, and the junction held 6 bases outside the gene matches. CDR1 and CDR2 (germline): LGHDT, YNNKEL (reference sequence). The CDR3 length is 16 residues. The CDR3 region is CASSRQTGETNEKLFF. The CDR3 coding sequence is TGTGCCAGCAGCCGACAGACAGGGGAGACTAATGAAAAACTGTTTTTT.

This chain joins TRBV5-4 and TRBJ2-6; a weak D match, TRBD1 (5 bases). There are 17 residues in the CDR3. Germline-derived CDR1 and CDR2 are SGHNT and YYREEE (reference sequence). Trimming pared 0 bases from V and 1 base from J, leaving 11 bases between. This chain's CDR3 is CASSLAGSRSGANVLTF. CDR3 coding DNA: TGTGCCAGCAGCTTGGCAGGGTCAAGGTCTGGGGCCAACGTCCTGACTTTC.

The chain employs TRBV5-1 and TRBJ2-5; TRBD1 aligns across 7 bases. The length of the CDR3 is 17 residues. J gave up 1 base and V 2 bases, and 11 bases lay outside the gene matches. The germline CDR1 and CDR2 sequences are SGHRS and YFSETQ. The DNA of the CDR3 is TGCGCCAGCAGCTTTTCTGCAATGACAGGGCGCCAAGAGACCCAGTACTTC. It encodes CASSFSAMTGRQETQYF.

The rearrangement links TRBV11-2 to TRBJ2-5; D perhaps matches TRBD1 (6 bases). V was pared by 6 bases and J by 5 bases, with 13 bases between. This CDR3 region has 13 residues. Per germline, CDR1 SGHAT and CDR2 FQNNGV. CDR3 DNA sequence: TGTGCCAGCAGGGCAGGGGCGGTGGAGACCCAGTACTTC. This gives the protein CASRAGAVETQYF.

This chain joins TRBV6-5 and TRBJ1-3, with D tentatively TRBD1 (6 bases). CDR3 length equals 14 residues. The V end was cut by 11 bases, the J end by 4 bases, with 18 bases between. CDR1 and CDR2 (germline): MNHEY, SVGAGI. For the CDR3, the DNA is TGTGCCGGCTCAAGGCAGGGGATGGGAAACACCATATATTTT. It yields the protein CAGSRQGMGNTIYF.

This chain connects TRBV9 to TRBJ2-1; 7 bases agree with TRBD1. The ends lost 1 base at V and 8 bases at J; junction bases unmatched: 12. In germline, CDR1 is SGDLS, CDR2 YYNGEE. The CDR3 is made up of 16 amino acids. DNA of the CDR3: TGTGCCAGCAGCGTACGACCGGGACAGCTTGGGGATGAGCAGTTCTTC. This sequence encodes CASSVRPGQLGDEQFF.

The rearrangement uses TRBV5-4 and TRBJ1-2, with TRBD1 identical over 8 bases. Germline-derived CDR1 and CDR2 are SGHNT and YYREEE (reference sequence). V shed 0 bases, J shed 4 bases, and the junction held 8 bases outside the gene matches. The CDR3 spans 16 residues. The CDR3 DNA follows: TGTGCCAGCAGCTTGGGCGCACGGACAGGGCTCTATGGCTACACCTTC. Its protein product is CASSLGARTGLYGYTF.

The chain combines TRBV9 with TRBJ2-2, with 7 bases that match TRBD1. Losses at the gene ends were 6 bases for V and 3 bases for J; bases not matched to a gene: 5. Germline V CDR1 and CDR2: SGDLS, YYNGEE. The CDR3 is 14 residues long. The CDR3 sequence: CASMTGFDTGELFF. The CDR3 coding sequence is TGTGCCAGCATGACAGGGTTCGACACCGGGGAGCTGTTTTTT.

The chain links TRBV3-1 (or the pseudogene TRBV3-2) to TRBJ1-5, with D possibly matching TRBD1 (6 bases). The CDR3 has 15 amino acids. From germline, CDR1 is LGHDT and CDR2 YNNKEL (reference sequence). V lost 4 bases to trimming and J lost 5 bases, with 15 bases between them. CDR3 nucleotide sequence: TGTGCCAGCAGCCCCACAACAGGGAGTCATCAGCCCCAGCATTTT. Translating it yields CASSPTTGSHQPQHF.